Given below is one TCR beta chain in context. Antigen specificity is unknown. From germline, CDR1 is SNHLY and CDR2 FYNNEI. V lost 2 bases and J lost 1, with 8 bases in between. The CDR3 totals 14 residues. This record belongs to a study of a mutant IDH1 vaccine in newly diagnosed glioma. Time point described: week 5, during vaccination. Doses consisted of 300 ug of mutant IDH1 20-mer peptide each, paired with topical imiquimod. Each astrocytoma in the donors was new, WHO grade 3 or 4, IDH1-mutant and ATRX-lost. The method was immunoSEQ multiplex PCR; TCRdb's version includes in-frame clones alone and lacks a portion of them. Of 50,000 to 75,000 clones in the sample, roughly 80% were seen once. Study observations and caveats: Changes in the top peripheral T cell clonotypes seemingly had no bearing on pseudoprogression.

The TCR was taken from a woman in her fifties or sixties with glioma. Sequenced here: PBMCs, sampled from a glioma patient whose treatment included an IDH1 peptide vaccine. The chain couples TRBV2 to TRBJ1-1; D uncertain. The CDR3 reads CASSELAQNTEAFF. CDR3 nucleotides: TGTGCCAGCAGTGAACTAGCCCAGAACACTGAAGCTTTCTTT.